The present T cell receptor beta chain was sequenced within a study of T cell repertoires in cytomegalovirus infection. Study as a whole: Epitope selection comprised recently identified HLA-C-restricted CMV epitopes and well-studied HLA-B-restricted CMV epitopes. TCR beta signatures that were public indicated CMV infection and matching HLA type. General study points: HLA-C-restricted CMV clonotypes gave the most frequent clonotype in two of eight donors.

About this clonotype itself: Its specificity is unknown. One end of the junction is discordant with germline, which a read error may explain.

Germline CDR1 reads MGHRA; CDR2 reads YSYEKL. This CDR3 comprises 15 residues. TCRdb re-called the reads through MiXCR, storing one row per CDR3 protein. The sample consists of 450,000 to 650,000 distinct CDR3 sequences, just under 40% of them appearing once. The sample was cultured PBMCs, taken from culture after CMV antigen stimulation. The gene calls are TRBV4-1 and TRBJ1-3; D gene unclear. This TCR was sampled from a human donor in good health (CMV status not recorded). Some clones in this sample may be carry-over from other donors' samples. The CDR3 spells CASSLRRSSGNTIYF. CDR3 in DNA: TGTGCCAGCAGCCTACGACGAAGCTCTGGAAACACCATATATTTT.